This T cell receptor beta chain was retrieved from a study of blood T cell repertoires in COVID-19. On the study more broadly: Nucleic acid was either cDNA or gDNA, and it came from T cells, B-cell-depleted T cells, or PBMCs.

Authors' data handling: Reference gene primer amplification gave estimated nucleated cell counts. Sequencing was performed with immunoSEQ multiplex PCR; in TCRdb, only in-frame clones are kept and a portion is missing. For V, J and clone size, that table is used; D and trimming come from the DNA. In the table there are more than 150,000 clones, under 85% of which are singletons. J gave up 7 bases and V 2 bases, and 8 bases lay outside the gene matches. The germline V gene encodes CDR1 MNHEY and CDR2 SVGAGI. The CDR3 loop spans 15 amino acids. The sequence came from a man aged 60-69 years with active or convalescent COVID-19. Input material: peripheral blood. The chain has TRBV6-5 and TRBJ2-4; 7 nucleotides match TRBD2. The CDR3 bases are TGTGCCAGCAGTTACCTAGCGGTAGGGAGGAACATTCAGTACTTC. Translating it yields CASSYLAVGRNIQYF.